The 28 T cell receptor beta chains listed next were all sequenced from one sample in a study of blood T cell repertoires in COVID-19. The assay was immunoSEQ multiplex PCR, and TCRdb's table has in-frame clones only and misses some. The sample holds a few hundred thousand clones, around 88% seen once. Material: PBMCs or T cells enriched from blood (not recorded which). These receptors came from a woman aged 40 to 50 who had recovered from COVID-19.

The count of this clone is one. The chain links TRBV5-8 to TRBJ1-1; possible D gene TRBD1, 5 bases. CDR3 length equals 13 residues. Looked up from germline, CDR1 is SGHTS and CDR2 is YDEGEE. Between the trimmed V and J ends, which lost 5 bases and 1 base, there was a span of 9 bases. CDR3 amino acids: CASRKTENTEAFF. The DNA of the CDR3 is TGTGCCAGCAGAAAGACAGAGAACACTGAAGCTTTCTTT.

This clone occurred a few times. The CDR3 DNA is TGTGCCTGGAAGGTAGCGGGACCCTACGAGCAGTACTTC. Translated, it gives CAWKVAGPYEQYF. The chain recombines TRBV30 with TRBJ2-7; 8 positions match TRBD2. Germline trimming cut 4 bases from V and 2 bases from J; bases unmatched to any gene: 4. CDR3 length: 13 residues. Germline CDR1 is GTSNPN and CDR2 is SVGIG (reference sequence).

The rearrangement joins TRBV11-3 to TRBJ2-4; weak D call: TRBD1 (6 bases). The CDR3 has 14 amino acids. V was shortened by 6 bases and J by 3 bases, with 12 bases between the two germline ends. Germline V gene data show CDR1 as SGHNT and CDR2 as YENEEA. In DNA, the CDR3 is TGTGCCAGCAGTTCAGGGGTGGGCAAAAACATTCAGTACTTC. It encodes CASSSGVGKNIQYF.

This chain links TRBV6-6 with TRBJ2-1, with TRBD2 matching 8 bases. CDR3 size: 15 residues. CDR1 and CDR2 (germline): MNHNY, SVGAGI (reference sequence). After removal of 2 bases from V and 11 bases from J, the junction contained 11 bases not matched to a gene. CDR3 protein: CASSYPQREILKQFF. CDR3 bases: TGTGCCAGCAGTTACCCCCAGCGGGAGATCTTGAAGCAGTTCTTC.

The genes are TRBV3-1 (or the pseudogene TRBV3-2) and TRBJ1-2; D is unresolved. This CDR3 has 15 amino acids. Germline V lookup: CDR1 LGHDT, CDR2 YNNKEL (reference sequence). Trimming left V 0 bases short and J 7 bases short, with 15 bases between. The CDR3 region is CASSQDPREEGGYTF. For the CDR3, the DNA is TGTGCCAGCAGCCAAGATCCTAGGGAGGAAGGTGGCTACACCTTC.

The chain combines TRBV9 with TRBJ1-2; D gene unclear. The CDR3 extends over 12 amino acids. From germline, CDR1 is SGDLS and CDR2 YYNGEE. V lost 3 bases to trimming and J lost 4 bases, with 7 bases between them. The CDR3 coding sequence is TGTGCCAGCAGCGGAGGCAGCTATGGCTACACCTTC. Its protein is CASSGGSYGYTF.

CDR3 nucleotides: TGCGCCAGCAGCTCGGGAGGGCTATCCTACGAGCAGTACTTC. Amino acid sequence: CASSSGGLSYEQYF. The rearrangement joins TRBV5-1 to TRBJ2-7; TRBD2 matches 8 bases. The CDR3 contains 14 residues. In germline, CDR1 is SGHRS, CDR2 YFSETQ. The V and J ends lost 3 bases and 1 base, in that order; junction bases with no gene match: 3.

The chain is built from TRBV7-9 and TRBJ2-7; D is possibly TRBD2 (5 bases). There are 14 residues in the CDR3. In germline, CDR1 is SEHNR, CDR2 FQNEAQ (reference sequence). Trimming pared 3 bases from V and 0 bases from J, leaving 9 bases between. CDR3 nucleotides: TGTGCCAGCAGCTTCGTGGGAGTCTCCTACGAGCAGTACTTC. Its translation: CASSFVGVSYEQYF. The variable domain in full, completed from reference TRBV7-9 and TRBJ2-7, reads DTGVSQNPRHKITKRGQNVTFRCDPISEHNRLYWYRQTLGQGPEFLTYFQNEAQLEKSRLLSDRFSAERPKGSFSTLEIQRTEQGDSAMYLCASSFVGVSYEQYFGPGTRLTVT.

Only a few counts were recorded for this clone. This rearrangement joins TRBV28 to TRBJ2-1, with D possibly TRBD1 on 5 matching bases. Germline values: CDR1 MDHEN, CDR2 SYDVKM. The V end was cut by 11 bases, the J end by 5 bases, with 16 bases between. This CDR3 region has 13 residues. In DNA, the CDR3 is TGTGCCGGCACGAGATCGACAGACAATGAGCAGTTCTTC. Residues: CAGTRSTDNEQFF. The variable domain in full, completed from reference TRBV28 and TRBJ2-1, reads DVKVTQSSRYLVKRTGEKVFLECVQDMDHENMFWYRQDPGLGLRLIYFSYDVKMKEKGDIPEGYSVSREKKERFSLILESASTNQTSMYLCAGTRSTDNEQFFGPGTRLTVL.

The chain employs TRBV9 and TRBJ2-5; 7 nucleotides line up with TRBD2. Losses at the gene ends were 3 bases for V and 5 bases for J; bases not matched to a gene: 10. This CDR3 comprises 15 residues. The germline gives CDR1 SGDLS, CDR2 YYNGEE. CDR3 protein: CASSAQTGGGETQYF. The CDR3 DNA is TGTGCCAGCAGCGCTCAGACGGGGGGTGGGGAGACCCAGTACTTC.

The chain links TRBV18 to TRBJ1-5; tentatively, D is TRBD1 (5 bases). There are 15 residues in the CDR3. V lost 4 bases and J lost 6, with 16 bases in between. CDR1 and CDR2 (germline): KGHSH, LQKENI. DNA of the CDR3: TGTGCCAGCTCACTTTCGGGCCTAAGGGGTCAGCCCCAGCATTTT. Protein sequence: CASSLSGLRGQPQHF.

The chain has TRBV7-3 and TRBJ2-1; 7 bases map to TRBD1. From germline, CDR1 is SGHTA and CDR2 FQGTGA. The CDR3 has 15 residues. V was clipped by 2 bases and J by 8 bases; unmatched bases: 9. The chain's CDR3 is CASSLSPGQTDEQFF. The CDR3 DNA follows: TGTGCCAGCAGCTTATCCCCGGGACAGACGGATGAGCAGTTCTTC.

The chain carries TRBV2 and TRBJ2-4; D unresolved. This CDR3 spans 12 amino acids. The V end lost 6 bases, the J end lost 11 bases, and 14 bases lay between the germline ends. From germline, CDR1 is SNHLY and CDR2 FYNNEI. The chain's CDR3 is CASSLVHTVQYF. CDR3 DNA: TGTGCCAGCAGCTTGGTCCATACGGTTCAGTACTTC.

This clone has only one observation. The V gene is TRBV7-2, the J gene TRBJ2-6, with TRBD1 matching 10 bases. V gave up 2 bases and J gave up 2 bases; unmatched junction bases: 9. The CDR3 covers 19 residues. Germline V gene lookup returns CDR1 SGHTA and CDR2 FQGNSA. This chain's CDR3 is CASSLSVLTGGAGANVLTF. The CDR3 nucleotides are TGTGCCAGCAGCTTAAGCGTCCTGACAGGGGGCGCTGGGGCCAACGTCCTGACTTTC.

J is TRBJ1-2 and V is TRBV6-6; D gene unclear. V was trimmed by 10 bases and J by 2 bases, leaving 17 bases between them. This CDR3 comprises 14 residues. Per the germline V gene, CDR1 is MNHNY and CDR2 is SVGAGI (reference sequence). The CDR3 loop is CANSPGRGNYGYTF. CDR3 DNA: TGTGCCAACTCCCCGGGGAGAGGAAACTATGGCTACACCTTC.

As regards this clone: The CDR3 does not close with the conserved phenylalanine or tryptophan, likely indicating a read error. It is unclear where the CDR3 begins or ends on the DNA, so no DNA is shown, and the CDR3 is as TCRdb lists it. The V call is TRBV6-4, the J call TRBJ2-7; TRBD1 is the table's D call and was not checked against the DNA. 10 amino acids form the CDR3, both terminal residues included. Germline CDR1 and CDR2: MRHNA and SNTAGT. The CDR3 loop reads CASTPFGTPL.

The chain combines TRBV2 with TRBJ1-6; TRBD1 matches at 8 bases. V lost 4 bases to trimming and J lost 5 bases; unmatched junction nucleotides: 7. Germline lookup yields CDR1 SNHLY and CDR2 FYNNEI. CDR3 length equals 16 residues. The CDR3 DNA sequence: TGTGCCAGCAGTGGTGAGGGGACAGGCAATAATTCACCCCTCCACTTT. Protein: CASSGEGTGNNSPLHF.

V and J are TRBV27 and TRBJ1-5; D is undetermined. The CDR3 is made up of 16 amino acids. With 1 base removed from V and 4 bases from J, the gap between germline ends came to 14 bases. Germline V CDR1 and CDR2: MNHEY, SMNVEV (reference sequence). The CDR3 DNA reads as TGTGCCAGCAGTTTATTTGGGTCGCAGGTAAATCAGCCCCAGCATTTT. This translates into CASSLFGSQVNQPQHF.

The rearrangement links TRBV5-1 to TRBJ2-7; 7 nucleotides match TRBD2. Trimming removed 3 bases from V and 4 bases from J; junction bases left unmatched: 13. The germline CDR1 and CDR2 sequences are SGHRS and YFSETQ. The length of the CDR3 is 16 residues. The CDR3 sequence: CASSSGSGTKIYEQYF. CDR3 in DNA: TGCGCCAGCAGCTCTGGATCCGGGACTAAAATTTACGAGCAGTACTTC.

J is TRBJ2-2 and V is TRBV7-2, with 8 bases identical to TRBD2. Unmatched junction bases numbered 5, after V lost 3 bases and J lost 5 bases. Germline V gene sequence: CDR1 SGHTA, CDR2 FQGNSA. The CDR3 runs 15 residues. The CDR3 sequence: CASSFWASGTGELFF. CDR3 DNA sequence: TGTGCCAGCAGCTTCTGGGCTAGCGGGACCGGGGAGCTGTTTTTT.

In its sample, this clone was seen a few times. This chain connects TRBV19 to TRBJ2-7, with D possibly TRBD1 on 5 matching bases. Trimming removed 6 bases at V and 6 bases at J, with 12 bases between. Germline assignment: CDR1 LNHDA and CDR2 SQIVND (reference sequence). The CDR3 runs 12 residues. The CDR3 protein is CASSSQGSEQYF. CDR3 nucleotide sequence: TGTGCCAGTAGCTCCCAGGGTTCCGAGCAGTACTTC.

This clone was observed a single time. V is TRBV18 and J is TRBJ2-1, with 7 bases lining up with TRBD2. The CDR3 totals 17 residues. CDR1 and CDR2 (germline): KGHSH, LQKENI. J gave up 2 bases and V 1 base, and 8 bases lay outside the gene matches. The CDR3 loop reads CASSPLGASGTYNEQFF. The CDR3 DNA follows: TGTGCCAGCTCACCACTCGGGGCTAGCGGAACCTACAATGAGCAGTTCTTC. The entire variable domain, with the rest obtained from reference TRBV18 and TRBJ2-1, is as follows: NAGVMQNPRHLVRRRGQEARLRCSPMKGHSHVYWYRQLPEEGLKFMVYLQKENIIDESGMPKERFSAEFPKEGPSILRIQQVVRGDSAAYFCASSPLGASGTYNEQFFGPGTRLTVL.

This sequence joins TRBV29-1 and TRBJ1-1; 9 positions match TRBD1. The V gene end was trimmed by 2 bases and the J gene end by 1 base; junction bases not matched to a gene: 2. Germline V lookup: CDR1 SQVTM, CDR2 ANQGSEA. This CDR3 is 14 amino acids long. The CDR3 protein is CSVEMGQGNTEAFF. Written as DNA, the CDR3 is TGCAGCGTTGAAATGGGACAGGGGAACACTGAAGCTTTCTTT.

The V gene is TRBV19, the J gene TRBJ2-3; maybe TRBD1 (5 bases). Germline assignment: CDR1 LNHDA and CDR2 SQIVND (reference sequence). Trimming removed 11 bases at V and 7 bases at J, with 13 bases between. This CDR3 region has 11 residues. The CDR3 region has the DNA TGTGCCGTAAAAAGGGGAAATACGCAGTATTTT. Encoded protein: CAVKRGNTQYF.

The rearrangement links TRBV18 to TRBJ1-1; 11 bases agree with TRBD1. V dropped 2 bases and J dropped 1; count of bases not matched to a gene: 6. This CDR3 comprises 17 residues. CDR1 is KGHSH, CDR2 LQKENI, per germline. The CDR3 sequence is CASSPITGQGANTEAFF. The CDR3 nucleotides read TGTGCCAGCTCACCAATCACTGGACAGGGGGCGAACACTGAAGCTTTCTTT.

The gene calls are TRBV7-2 and TRBJ1-1; TRBD1 agrees at 7 bases. From germline, CDR1 is SGHTA and CDR2 FQGNSA. The ends lost 7 bases at V and 4 bases at J; junction bases unmatched: 15. CDR3 length: 16 residues. CDR3 sequence reads: CASTDGSRGTGTEAFF. The CDR3 region has the DNA TGTGCCAGCACCGACGGGTCCAGGGGGACCGGCACTGAAGCTTTCTTT. The whole variable domain, remainder taken from reference TRBV7-2 and TRBJ1-1, is GAGVSQSPSNKVTEKGKDVELRCDPISGHTALYWYRQSLGQGLEFLIYFQGNSAPDKSGLPSDRFSAERTGGSVSTLTIQRTQQEDSAVYLCASTDGSRGTGTEAFFGQGTRLTVV.

V is TRBV30 and J is TRBJ1-2; 8 bases map to TRBD1. This CDR3 spans 15 amino acids. V was clipped by 4 bases and J by 0 bases; unmatched bases: 7. CDR1 is GTSNPN, CDR2 SVGIG, per germline (reference sequence). The DNA for the CDR3 is TGTGCCTGGACCCGGGAGACAGGGGCTAACTATGGCTACACCTTC. This codes for CAWTRETGANYGYTF.

The chain combines TRBV24-1 with TRBJ2-2, with 9 positions matching TRBD1. Unmatched junction bases numbered 5, after V lost 4 bases and J lost 3 bases. CDR3 length: 16 residues. CDR1 KGHDR and CDR2 SFDVKD come from the germline V gene. The CDR3 DNA sequence: TGTGCCACCAGTGAAACAGGGGGCGCAGACACCGGGGAGCTGTTTTTT. Translated: CATSETGGADTGELFF.